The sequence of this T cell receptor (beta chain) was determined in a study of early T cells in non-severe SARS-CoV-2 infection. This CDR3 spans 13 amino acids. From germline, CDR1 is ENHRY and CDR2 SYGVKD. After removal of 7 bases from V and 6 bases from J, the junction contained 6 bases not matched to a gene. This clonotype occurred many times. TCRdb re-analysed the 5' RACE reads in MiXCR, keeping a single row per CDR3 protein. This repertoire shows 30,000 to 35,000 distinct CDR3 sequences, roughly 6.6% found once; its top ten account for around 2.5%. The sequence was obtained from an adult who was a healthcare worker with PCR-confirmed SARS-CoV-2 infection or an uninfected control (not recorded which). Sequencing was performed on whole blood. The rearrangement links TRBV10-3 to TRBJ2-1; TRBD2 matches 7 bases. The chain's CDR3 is CAITGLEGNEQFF. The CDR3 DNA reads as TGTGCCATCACCGGACTAGAGGGCAATGAGCAGTTCTTC.